This is a list of T cell receptor beta chains from one sample in a study of shared clonotypes between healthy human individuals. Sequencing used immunoSEQ multiplex PCR; TCRdb keeps in-frame clones, though not all of them. The table includes around 2.1 million clones, roughly 91% detected once. The source material was naive CD8+ T cells from PBMCs. These receptors were taken from a man between 18 and 35 years old in good health. Some clones in this sample may be carry-over from other donors' samples. Each CDR3 is given with its conserved first and last residue. The D gene is left open where the match is weak. Expanded clones get a size class; other rows say once, few or many, or leave the size out.

.,TRBJ1-1,.,TRBV28,TGTGCCAGCAGCCCTAGAGGGAACACTGAAGCTTTCTTT,CASSPRGNTEAFF
.,TRBJ1-6,.,TRBV21-1,TGTGCCAGCAGCAAAGCGCGTGGGACAGGGGACCCGCACGACTATAATTCACCCCTCCACTTT,CASSKARGTGDPHDYNSPLHF
.,TRBJ2-1,.,TRBV30,TGTGCCTGGGGCGGGATCCGCTACAATGAGCAGTTCTTC,CAWGGIRYNEQFF
.,TRBJ2-7,.,TRBV7-9,TGTGCCAGCAGCCACAGGATAAGGCACTACGAGCAGTACTTC,CASSHRIRHYEQYF
TRBD1,TRBJ1-2,.,TRBV28,TGTGCCGCCAGGACCAGGGGGAGTTACACCTTC,CAARTRGSYTF
TRBD2,TRBJ2-7,.,TRBV27,TGTGCCAGCAGTTTATTTGGTGTCTGGGGACTAGTTGGGGGTGGCTACGAGCAGTACTTC,CASSLFGVWGLVGGGYEQYF
.,TRBJ2-7,.,TRBV27,TGTGCCAGCAGTTCAGATTTAGGCTCCTACGAGCAGTACTTC,CASSSDLGSYEQYF
.,TRBJ1-1,.,TRBV27,TGTGCCAGCAGTTTATTAAGAGGCCGAAACACTGAAGCTTTCTTT,CASSLLRGRNTEAFF
.,TRBJ2-6,.,TRBV11-3,TGTGCCAGCAGCTTAGATCGATCCGGGGCCAACGTCCTGACTTTC,CASSLDRSGANVLTF
.,TRBJ2-7,.,TRBV7-2,TGTGCCAGCAGCTTATATAGGGGGGCCGGATTCAGGCAGTACTTC,CASSLYRGAGFRQYF
.,TRBJ2-1,.,TRBV6-1,TGTGCCAGCAGTGAAGGGATTTACTACAATGAGCAGTTCTTC,CASSEGIYYNEQFF
TRBD2,TRBJ2-2,.,TRBV7-9,TGTGCCAGCAGCTCCACTAGCGGCCTCTATGGGACCGGGGAGCTGTTTTTT,CASSSTSGLYGTGELFF
TRBD2,TRBJ2-7,.,TRBV7-8,TGTGCCAGCAGCTTAAAACTAGCGGGAGGTCATCCGCCTACCTACGAGCAGTACTTC,CASSLKLAGGHPPTYEQYF
.,TRBJ2-1,.,TRBV7-2,TGTGCCAGCAGCTTAGATTCAATTGAGCAGTTCTTC,CASSLDSIEQFF
.,TRBJ1-5,.,TRBV5-4,TGTGCCAGCAGCCCCGGACGGAATAGCAATCAGCCCCAGCATTTT,CASSPGRNSNQPQHF
.,TRBJ1-3,.,TRBV15,TGTGCCACTGCACGCATCGGATCTGGAAACACCATATATTTT,CATARIGSGNTIYF
.,TRBJ1-1,.,TRBV29-1,TGCAGCGTTGAAGTCCTCGACGGGTGGAGCACTGAAGCTTTCTTT,CSVEVLDGWSTEAFF
.,TRBJ2-7,.,TRBV9,TGTGCCAGCAGCGTGGGAGGTGAGGGGCTCTACGAGCAGTACTTC,CASSVGGEGLYEQYF
.,TRBJ2-7,.,TRBV27,TGTGCCAGCAGTTTAGGGGGGCGCTCCTACGAGCAGTACTTC,CASSLGGRSYEQYF
.,TRBJ2-2,.,TRBV5-1,TGCGCCAGCAGCCCAGCTCCGAACACCGGGGAGCTGTTTTTT,CASSPAPNTGELFF
.,TRBJ2-5,.,TRBV9,TGTGCCAGCAGCCTAGGGGGGGGTCTAAGTGGGCGAGAGACCCAGTACTTC,CASSLGGGLSGRETQYF
.,TRBJ2-1,.,TRBV15,TGTGCCACCAGCCCTATTAAGACGGGAGCCTACAATGAGCAGTTCTTC,CATSPIKTGAYNEQFF
TRBD1,TRBJ2-3,.,TRBV7-9,TGTGCCAGCAGCTTAGGCCCAGGGGGCGCAACAGATACGCAGTATTTT,CASSLGPGGATDTQYF
.,TRBJ2-7,.,TRBV7-6,TGTGCCAGCAGCTTAGGGCCCCTCTACGAGCAGTACTTC,CASSLGPLYEQYF
TRBD2,TRBJ2-1,once,TRBV5-1,TGCGCCAGCAGCTCCGGACTAGCGGGAGATATCAATGAGCAGTTCTTC,CASSSGLAGDINEQFF
.,TRBJ1-6,.,TRBV11-3,TGTGCCAGCAGCATTACAAGTAATTCACCCCTCCACTTT,CASSITSNSPLHF
.,TRBJ2-7,.,TRBV9,TGTGCCAGCAGCGTAGCAGACACTTACTTCTACGAGCAGTACTTC,CASSVADTYFYEQYF
TRBD2,TRBJ2-7,.,TRBV28,TGTGCCAGCAGTTTAGTCGACGAAAGGACTAGCGGGAGCCTTAGGGGCGAGCAGTACTTC,CASSLVDERTSGSLRGEQYF
.,TRBJ1-1,.,TRBV5-1,TGCGCCAGCAGCATATACAGCGAGAACACTGAAGCTTTCTTT,CASSIYSENTEAFF
.,TRBJ2-1,.,TRBV19,TGTGCCAGTATGCGGGCGATTCACTCCTACAATGAGCAGTTCTTC,CASMRAIHSYNEQFF
TRBD1,TRBJ2-1,.,TRBV30,TGTGCCTGGAGTCGGACAGGGGCTGAGCAGTTCTTC,CAWSRTGAEQFF
TRBD1,TRBJ2-5,.,TRBV6-4,TGTGCCAGCAGTGACTCGGGGACAGGGCATACTTTCCAAGAGACCCAGTACTTC,CASSDSGTGHTFQETQYF
TRBD2,TRBJ2-7,.,TRBV25-1,TGTGCCAGCAGTTTCGGGGGGACCCCCTACGAGCAGTACTTC,CASSFGGTPYEQYF
.,TRBJ2-1,once,TRBV28,TGTGCCAGCAATAAGGACAGCACCTACAATGAGCAGTTCTTC,CASNKDSTYNEQFF
TRBD1,TRBJ2-2,.,TRBV7-6,TGTGCCAGCAGCACCGGGACAGATTTCACCGGGGAGCTGTTTTTT,CASSTGTDFTGELFF
.,TRBJ2-7,.,TRBV13,TGTGCCAGCAGCACGAACGGGGCCAACTACGAGCAGTACTTC,CASSTNGANYEQYF
.,TRBJ2-5,.,TRBV6-7,TGTGCCAGCAGTTACGGTTCGGAGGCAGACCTAAAGAAATGGGGGACCCAGTACTTC,CASSYGSEADLKKWGTQYF
TRBD1,TRBJ2-7,.,TRBV10-3,TGTGCCATCAGTGAGGAGACAGGGTCTTATAGGTACGAGCAGTACTTC,CAISEETGSYRYEQYF
.,TRBJ1-4,.,TRBV28,TGTGCCAGCAGTTTGCTTGCAACTAATGAAAAACTGTTTTTT,CASSLLATNEKLFF
.,TRBJ2-2,.,TRBV7-9,TGTGCCAGCAGCTTAGCCCCGGTCACCGGGGAGCTGTTTTTT,CASSLAPVTGELFF
.,TRBJ2-1,.,TRBV6-5,TGTGCCAGCAGTTACGGTGTGGGAAATGAGCAGTTCTTC,CASSYGVGNEQFF
.,TRBJ2-7,once,TRBV2,TGTGCCAGCAGGCCATTCCCAAGCTCCTACGAGCAGTACTTC,CASRPFPSSYEQYF
.,TRBJ2-7,.,TRBV4-1,TGCGCCAGCAGGGACACTCTTGCGGACGAGCAGTACTTC,CASRDTLADEQYF
.,TRBJ1-1,.,TRBV25-1,TGTGCCAGCAGCCCCCTCCCCGGGCGGAACACTGAAGCTTTCTTT,CASSPLPGRNTEAFF
TRBD2,TRBJ2-4,.,TRBV7-8,TGTGCCAGCTCTGTTGGTCCAGCCGGGACTAGCGGGAGGGGGTGGGCCAAAAACATTCAGTACTTC,CASSVGPAGTSGRGWAKNIQYF
TRBD2,TRBJ2-7,.,TRBV7-6,TGTGCCAGCAGCCTAAAACCACGGACTAGCGGGAGCTCCTACGAGCAGTACTTC,CASSLKPRTSGSSYEQYF
.,TRBJ2-1,.,TRBV7-9,TGTGCCAGCAGCCCGGGTATGGGTTCCTCCTACAATGAGCAGTTCTTC,CASSPGMGSSYNEQFF
.,TRBJ1-5,.,TRBV4-1,TGCGCCAGCAGCCATGTTGCGAGGGCAGAATATAGCAATCAGCCCCAGCATTTT,CASSHVARAEYSNQPQHF
.,TRBJ1-1,.,TRBV7-9,TGTGCCAGCAGCTTCGATCCCGGGACCTTGAACACTGAAGCTTTCTTT,CASSFDPGTLNTEAFF
.,TRBJ1-1,.,TRBV28,TGTGCCAGCAGTTTAGAAGGAGTGGCGGAGACTGAAGCTTTCTTT,CASSLEGVAETEAFF
.,TRBJ2-7,.,TRBV11-2,TGTGCCAGCAGCTTAGGAATCCGCTACGAGCAGTACTTC,CASSLGIRYEQYF
.,TRBJ2-7,.,TRBV27,TGTGCCAGCAGTTTATCGCAGGGGGAGGGGTCCTACGAGCAGTACTTC,CASSLSQGEGSYEQYF
.,TRBJ2-7,.,TRBV4-2,TGTGCCAGCAGCCAAGACGGGGACTCCTCCTACGAGCAGTACTTC,CASSQDGDSSYEQYF
.,TRBJ2-7,.,TRBV6-5,TGTGCCAGCAGTTACTCGCCCCAAGATACCTACGAGCAGTACTTC,CASSYSPQDTYEQYF
.,TRBJ2-5,.,TRBV6-5,TGTGCCAGCAACACAGGTAGGCGCCAAGAGACCCAGTACTTC,CASNTGRRQETQYF